This T cell receptor beta chain was obtained from a study of T cell repertoires in cytomegalovirus infection. The V gene end was trimmed by 4 bases and the J gene end by 3 bases; junction bases not matched to a gene: 4. The CDR3 runs to 15 residues. CDR1 is MGHRA and CDR2 is YSYEKL in the germline V gene. A single record per CDR3 protein comes from TCRdb applying MiXCR to the reads. Of roughly 500,000 distinct CDR3 sequences in the sample, more than 15% were seen once. This clonotype was picked up many times. Sequencing was carried out using CD8+ T cells from PBMCs. The V gene is TRBV4-1, the J gene TRBJ2-1, with 9 bases aligning to TRBD1. The clonotype originates from a human donor in good health (CMV status not recorded). Some clones in this sample may be carry-over from other donors' samples. For the CDR3, the DNA is TGCGCCAGCAGCCCCGACAGGGGGGACTACAATGAGCAGTTCTTC. Amino acids: CASSPDRGDYNEQFF.